What follows is one T cell receptor (beta chain) and its context. What antigen it recognizes has not been identified. There are no base qualities to consult, and no much larger clone falls within one base. The record originates from a study of naive and memory T cell subsets (dated by TCRdb to the late 2010s). Some background on the complete study: The study applied an open-source, UMI-based TCR alpha and beta sequencing pipeline to sorted naive and memory peripheral blood T cell subsets. The functional CMV T cell responses agreed completely with IgG serology results. RNA was DNase-treated and reverse transcribed with TCR constant-region primers, mostly using SuperScript III. The paper's findings and limits, for the study overall: Clonotypes were defined as single alpha or beta chain sequences, not paired alpha/beta receptors. In both CD4 and CD8 cells, the Gini index increased while Shannon and inverse Simpson diversity decreased from naive through CM, EM and EMRA. Naive repertoires, especially CD8, contained a few larger clonotypes, possibly memory cells re-expressing CD45RA. The repertoire findings for the naive and memory subsets could not be validated against a ground truth because none was available. RNA-based TCR counts may be affected by expression changes linked to T cell activation and differentiation. After error correction, over 95% of naive TCR sequences appeared only once, giving much steeper abundance distributions than memory subsets. The abundance of TCRs followed a power law with an exponent that differed between naive and memory subsets yet stayed consistent across the three individuals.

Library prep was done by UMI-ligation and nested PCR. The beta constant-region primer consisted of an equimolar mixture of two oligonucleotides that together covered TRBC1 and TRBC2. The ligated cDNA went through four rounds of PCR with nested alpha and beta constant-region primers together with the SP2 primer. A single-stranded oligonucleotide containing the SP2 primer and a 12-nucleotide UMI was joined to the 3' end of the cDNA by T4 RNA ligase 1. The ligation reaction was incubated at 16°C for about 20-25 hours. PCR2 was typically performed as a SYBR Green qPCR and was stopped at a predetermined threshold so that over-amplification was prevented. Apart from the first purification, every purification step used Agencourt AMPure XP magnetic beads. Libraries were quantified by Qubit and checked on a TapeStation, where a main peak was expected near 650 bp. Sequencing of the pooled libraries was done on an Illumina MiSeq using v2 2x251 paired-end kits, which typically yielded roughly 0.95-2.3 million reads per sample. Each sample library was pooled at 4 nM, and about 5-7.5% PhiX was included to improve cluster recognition. In the source study's methods: Decombinator assigned V and J genes to Demultiplexor-processed FASTQ reads by tag matching, allowing a single base-pair mismatch. Collapsinator used UMIs to correct both sequencing errors and frequency errors arising from PCR heterogeneity. CDR3Translator translated TCRs and extracted CDR3s from the conserved cysteine to the FGXG phenylalanine, flagging non-productive sequences. Gini, Shannon entropy and inverse Simpson indices were calculated on repertoires that had been subsampled to equal numbers of UMI-defined TCRs. Within the linear range, a power law was fitted by maximum likelihood to the distributions of clonotype abundance. For one naive CD8 sample, the pipeline and MIGEC produced similar UMI counts, unique TCR numbers and clonal distributions. One analysis removed from the naive repertoire any naive TCRs that were also found in any memory subset from the same donor. The repertoires were searched for several thousand CMV-associated CDR3 sequences that had been compiled from VDJdb and a published dataset. TCRdb took the public reads, trimmed them with fastp at Q25, ran MiXCR for clone calling and kept in-frame beta chains. Under each unique CDR3 protein, matching rows form one entry showing the most common genes and DNA. In this record, the V and J calls reflect TCRdb's handling and not the investigators' own analysis. The sample table shows over 130,000 distinct CDR3 sequences, and approximately 21% are seen once. The ten top clones hold 0.5% to 0.75% of the sample.

The cysteine opens and the phenylalanine closes a CDR3 of 12 amino acids. Just the 36-base CDR3 DNA is kept, in frame starting at base 1. The CDR1 and CDR2 encoded by the germline V gene (reference sequence) are PRHDT and FYEKMQ. Relative to germline, V is missing 5 bases and J is missing 11 bases, with 4 bases of the junction outside any gene match. TCR alpha and beta chain libraries were amplified separately from the second PCR step onward. To determine each donor's CMV status, fresh PBMCs were stimulated overnight with CMV viral lysate, and IFNgamma production from CD4+ T cells was then assessed. CD4 T cells were positively selected with Miltenyi beads, followed by positive selection of CD8 T cells from the CD4-negative fraction. After staining for CD3, CD4, CD8, CD45RA, CD27 and a live/dead dye, cells were sorted on a BD Aria II into four subsets based on CD45RA and CD27. A few healthy volunteers provided blood, and the blood of each volunteer was split into CD4 and CD8 T cells and then into four differentiation subsets. About 0.11 L of peripheral blood was taken from each donor, and PBMC were separated by density-gradient centrifugation on Ficoll-Paque PLUS. Sorted cells were lysed in RLT buffer, after which RNA was extracted using a Qiagen RNeasy kit and stored at -80 degrees C.

The rearrangement joined TRBV13 to TRBJ1-1; the central 11 bases match TRBD1. Sequenced: naive CD8+ T cells from blood. The intended sense of this specimen's cell subset or site label: naive T cells, CD45RA high CD27+. The clonotype was recovered from a human donor in good health. The encoded CDR3 is CASSEDRGHAFF. The DNA is TGTGCCAGCAGCGAGGACAGGGGGCATGCTTTCTTT.